The 32 T cell receptor beta chains in this list originate from one sample, sequenced in a study of cytomegalovirus exposure and HLA in healthy donors. PCR primers comprised 60 Vbeta and 13 Jbeta primers. TCRdb's copy holds only in-frame clones and misses some; the assay was immunoSEQ multiplex PCR. The data hold around 200,000 clones, with around 86% observed a single time. The specimen was PBMCs. Every receptor here comes from a woman aged 50 to 60 in good health and CMV-seropositive.

The genes are TRBV29-1 and TRBJ2-5; a possible D gene is TRBD1 (6 bases). Germline CDR1 SQVTM, CDR2 ANQGSEA. With 3 bases removed from V and 3 bases from J, the gap between germline ends came to 8 bases. This CDR3 is built from 12 residues. The CDR3, as DNA: TGCAGCGTTGATGAGGGGGAAGAGACCCAGTACTTC. Its translation is CSVDEGEETQYF.

The V call is TRBV28, the J call TRBJ2-7; unclear D gene. Trimming removed 8 bases at V and 6 bases at J, with 11 bases between. CDR1 is MDHEN, CDR2 SYDVKM, per germline. The CDR3 totals 11 residues. The CDR3 nucleotides are TGTGCCAGCGTTGAGGTTGGCGAGCAGTACTTC. It encodes CASVEVGEQYF.

CDR3 bases: TGTGCCAGCAGCCGCCAAGGACAGGGGGCAGGAGTAGGCACTGAAGCTTTCTTT. Its protein product is CASSRQGQGAGVGTEAFF. The J gene is TRBJ1-1, the V gene TRBV4-2; 11 bases are shared with TRBD1. Unmatched junction bases numbered 14, after V lost 4 bases and J lost 4 bases. Germline V gene lookup returns CDR1 LGHNA and CDR2 YNFKEQ. The CDR3 length is 18 residues.

This clone showed up just a few times. The V call is TRBV2, the J call TRBJ1-5; unclear D gene. CDR1 is SNHLY and CDR2 is FYNNEI in the germline V gene. V was shortened by 5 bases and J by 5 bases, with 7 bases between the two germline ends. CDR3 length: 12 residues. DNA of the CDR3: TGTGCCAGCAGTCAGGAATATCAGCCCCAGCATTTT. Translation gives CASSQEYQPQHF.

Here the CDR3 reads CASTLLYEQYF. In DNA form, the CDR3 reads TGTGCCAGCACCCTCCTCTACGAGCAGTACTTC. This sequence joins TRBV6-6 and TRBJ2-7; D remains ambiguous. Germline V gene data show CDR1 as MNHNY and CDR2 as SVGAGI (reference sequence). This CDR3 has 11 amino acids. Trimming left V 7 bases short and J 3 bases short, with 7 bases between.

This chain links TRBV28 with TRBJ2-5, with no clear D. CDR3 length: 11 residues. V gave up 3 bases and J gave up 6 bases, with 5 bases separating them. Germline V gene sequence: CDR1 MDHEN, CDR2 SYDVKM. CDR3 loop: CASSFIQTQYF. CDR3 nucleotides: TGTGCCAGCAGTTTCATCCAGACCCAGTACTTC.

The genes are TRBV27 and TRBJ1-1, with D possibly being TRBD1 (5 bases). Germline values: CDR1 MNHEY, CDR2 SMNVEV (reference sequence). V gave up 5 bases and J gave up 6 bases, with 10 bases separating them. This CDR3 is 12 amino acids long. The CDR3 DNA is TGTGCCAGCAGTGGGGGGGAGCCTGAAGCTTTCTTT. Protein sequence: CASSGGEPEAFF.

The sample holds a few counts of this clone. This chain joins TRBV30 and TRBJ1-1; the D is unclear. Germline lookup yields CDR1 GTSNPN and CDR2 SVGIG (reference sequence). The V end lost 2 bases, the J end lost 6 bases, and 7 bases lay between the germline ends. The CDR3 loop spans 11 amino acids. The DNA for the CDR3 is TGTGCCTGGAGTTACAGAGCTGAAGCTTTCTTT. Translating it yields CAWSYRAEAFF.

Of note for this clone: Different DNA sequences within this sample yield the same CDR3. The chain recombines TRBV18 with TRBJ1-5; 8 positions match TRBD1. The germline V gene encodes CDR1 KGHSH and CDR2 LQKENI. The CDR3 runs to 14 residues. V lost 6 bases to trimming and J lost 4 bases; unmatched junction nucleotides: 5. CDR3 sequence reads: CASSRTGSNQPQHF. The DNA for the CDR3 is TGTGCCAGCTCTCGGACAGGGTCAAATCAGCCCCAGCATTTT.

The J gene is TRBJ2-1, the V gene TRBV29-1, with D possibly being TRBD2 (5 bases). Germline values: CDR1 SQVTM, CDR2 ANQGSEA. Trimming pared 5 bases from V and 0 bases from J, leaving 8 bases between. The CDR3 spans 13 residues. As DNA, the CDR3 is TGCAGCGTTCCGGGGAGCTCCTACAATGAGCAGTTCTTC. Its translation: CSVPGSSYNEQFF.

The chain couples TRBV11-2 to TRBJ1-4; possible D gene TRBD1, 6 bases. Germline CDR1 is SGHAT and CDR2 is FQNNGV. V was pared by 5 bases and J by 4 bases, with 20 bases between. The CDR3 sequence is 17 residues long. DNA for the CDR3: TGTGCCAGCAGCCGAAAGGCTCAGGGGCTTTATAATGAAAAACTGTTTTTT. This translates into CASSRKAQGLYNEKLFF.

V usage is TRBV30 and J usage is TRBJ1-6; 8 bases align to TRBD1. The CDR3 runs 13 residues. In germline, CDR1 is GTSNPN, CDR2 SVGIG (reference sequence). Trimming cost V 4 bases and J 8 bases; bases outside gene matches: 4. The CDR3 DNA sequence: TGTGCCTGGACTCCGACAGGGGATTCACCCCTCCACTTT. Translated: CAWTPTGDSPLHF.

The chain joins TRBV11-2 to TRBJ2-7; 7 positions agree with TRBD2. The V gene end was trimmed by 5 bases and the J gene end by 3 bases; junction bases not matched to a gene: 10. The CDR3 totals 15 residues. Germline V gene sequence: CDR1 SGHAT, CDR2 FQNNGV. CDR3 region: CASSLGLVAGYEQYF. The CDR3 bases are TGTGCCAGCAGCCTAGGACTAGTCGCGGGCTACGAGCAGTACTTC.

The CDR3 is CASSLDSWETQYF. CDR3 bases: TGTGCCAGCAGCTTGGACAGTTGGGAGACCCAGTACTTC. V gene TRBV5-6 combines with J gene TRBJ2-5; D is unresolved. Trimming left V 0 bases short and J 5 bases short, with 8 bases between. CDR1 and CDR2 (germline): SGHDT, YYEEEE. This CDR3 spans 13 amino acids.

This clone showed up just once. V is TRBV2 and J is TRBJ2-5; perhaps TRBD2 as D (5 bases). CDR1 and CDR2 from the germline V gene are SNHLY and FYNNEI. Trimming took 4 bases from V and 5 from J, leaving 5 bases between them. The CDR3 is 11 residues long. Here the CDR3 reads CASSAGETQYF. CDR3 DNA: TGTGCCAGCAGTGCGGGGGAGACCCAGTACTTC.

This clone was recorded a few times. This chain joins TRBV7-2 and TRBJ1-1; D ambiguous. The germline V and J ends were trimmed by 0 bases and 1 base, with 9 bases remaining between them. CDR1 is SGHTA, CDR2 FQGNSA, per germline. The CDR3 contains 15 residues. The CDR3 DNA reads TGTGCCAGCAGCTTAGCGTTTGCACAGAACACTGAAGCTTTCTTT. Its translation is CASSLAFAQNTEAFF.

CDR3 region: CASSLRSGTVPNGYTF. Here the CDR3 DNA reads TGTGCCAGCAGCTTAAGGTCCGGGACAGTACCCAATGGCTACACCTTC. V gene TRBV7-2 combines with J gene TRBJ1-2, with 7 bases matching TRBD1. The germline V gene encodes CDR1 SGHTA and CDR2 FQGNSA. V lost 2 bases and J lost 6; bases outside the gene matches: 12. CDR3 length: 16 residues.

The chain is built from TRBV15 and TRBJ1-2; D possibly corresponds to TRBD1 (6 bases). Between the trimmed V and J ends, which lost 7 bases and 4 bases, there was a span of 25 bases. Germline V gene data show CDR1 as LNHNV and CDR2 as YYDKDF (reference sequence). CDR3 length: 17 residues. Here the CDR3 DNA reads TGTGCCACCAACCCCCAGTTCGGGGGGGCCCTAGGCTATGGCTACACCTTC. It codes for CATNPQFGGALGYGYTF.

This chain uses TRBV9 with TRBJ2-7; TRBD1 aligns across 10 bases. There are 14 residues in the CDR3. Germline values: CDR1 SGDLS, CDR2 YYNGEE. V shed 0 bases, J shed 4 bases, and the junction held 1 base outside the gene matches. Here the CDR3 reads CASSVEGQGYEQYF. Here the CDR3 DNA reads TGTGCCAGCAGCGTAGAGGGACAGGGGTACGAGCAGTACTTC. Based on the CDR3 plus reference TRBV9 and TRBJ2-7, the full variable domain is DSGVTQTPKHLITATGQRVTLRCSPRSGDLSVYWYQQSLDQGLQFLIQYYNGEERAKGNILERFSAQQFPDLHSELNLSSLELGDSALYFCASSVEGQGYEQYFGPGTRLTVT.

The rearrangement uses TRBV30 and TRBJ1-4; TRBD1 is a possible D gene (6 bases). Germline-derived CDR1 and CDR2 are GTSNPN and SVGIG (reference sequence). The CDR3 covers 14 residues. Trimming removed 0 bases at V and 8 bases at J, with 13 bases between. Written as DNA, the CDR3 is TGTGCCTGGAGTGTAGGGGGGAGGGGGGAAAAACTGTTTTTT. It codes for CAWSVGGRGEKLFF.

This rearrangement joins TRBV7-2 to TRBJ2-5, with TRBD2 identical over 7 bases. J was trimmed by 2 bases and V by 1 base; bases with no gene match: 1. The CDR3 runs to 14 residues. Germline assignment: CDR1 SGHTA and CDR2 FQGNSA. The CDR3 region is CASSLDSGQETQYF. The CDR3 region has the DNA TGTGCCAGCAGCTTAGATAGCGGGCAAGAGACCCAGTACTTC.

This clone was counted only a few times. The chain joins TRBV29-1 to TRBJ1-1, with D tentatively TRBD1 (6 bases). Germline CDR1 SQVTM, CDR2 ANQGSEA. The V gene lost 6 bases and the J gene lost 6 bases, with 14 bases spanning the gap. This CDR3 comprises 12 residues. The CDR3 nucleotides are TGCAGCGTCCTGACAGGACGGGCTGAAGCTTTCTTT. It codes for CSVLTGRAEAFF.

This clone was counted only a few times. The chain carries TRBV4-1 and TRBJ2-6; D call uncertain. The CDR3 contains 16 residues. V was cut by 0 bases and J by 0 bases, with 6 bases left in between. The germline CDR1 and CDR2 sequences are MGHRA and YSYEKL. The CDR3 protein is CASSQEIGSGANVLTF. CDR3 sequence (DNA): TGCGCCAGCAGCCAAGAAATCGGCTCTGGGGCCAACGTCCTGACTTTC.

This clone is a singleton in its sample. This chain uses TRBV5-6 with TRBJ1-2; possibly TRBD1 for D (6 bases). The CDR3 covers 12 residues. Between the trimmed V and J ends, which lost 6 bases and 5 bases, there was a span of 11 bases. Germline V CDR1 and CDR2: SGHDT, YYEEEE. CDR3 loop: CASTAQGYGYTF. The DNA of the CDR3 is TGTGCCAGCACCGCACAGGGATATGGCTACACCTTC. Variable domain in full (rest from reference TRBV5-6 and TRBJ1-2): DAGVTQSPTHLIKTRGQQVTLRCSPKSGHDTVSWYQQALGQGPQFIFQYYEEEERQRGNFPDRFSGHQFPNYSSELNVNALLLGDSALYLCASTAQGYGYTFGSGTRLTVV.

The rearrangement links TRBV21-1 to TRBJ2-7; the DNA was not compared with TRBD1, the D call given in the table. TRBV21-1 is flagged as a pseudogene. This CDR3 has 15 amino acids. The CDR3 spells CASSLRWAGLYEQYF. CDR3 nucleotide sequence: TGTGCCAGCAGCCTACGTTGGGCAGGGCTGTACGAGCAGTACTTC.

The V call is TRBV29-1, the J call TRBJ1-2, with TRBD1 matching over 7 bases. Germline CDR1 reads SQVTM; CDR2 reads ANQGSEA. Unmatched junction bases numbered 9, after V lost 0 bases and J lost 2 bases. The CDR3 totals 16 residues. This CDR3 reads CSVEDYDGQENYGYTF. Here the CDR3 DNA reads TGCAGCGTTGAAGATTACGATGGACAGGAAAACTATGGCTACACCTTC.

This chain uses TRBV6-1 with TRBJ1-5, with a possible D match to TRBD1 (5 bases). The CDR3 has 14 residues. Trimming took 7 bases from V and 4 from J, leaving 14 bases between them. The germline V gene encodes CDR1 MNHNS and CDR2 SASEGT. The CDR3 nucleotides read TGTGCCAGCATCACCCTCGGGGGGAATCAGCCCCAGCATTTT. It yields the protein CASITLGGNQPQHF.

The chain uses TRBV5-6 and TRBJ2-1, with D perhaps matching TRBD2 (5 bases). Germline V gene sequence: CDR1 SGHDT, CDR2 YYEEEE. The CDR3 has 15 amino acids. V lost 6 bases, J lost 1 base, and 14 bases lay in between. The chain's CDR3 is CASILMGESYNEQFF. The CDR3 nucleotides read TGTGCCAGCATTCTAATGGGAGAGTCCTACAATGAGCAGTTCTTC.

The CDR3, as DNA: TGTGCCAGCAGCTTAGAAGCAGGGAACTATGGCTACACCTTC. Translated, it gives CASSLEAGNYGYTF. This sequence joins TRBV7-9 and TRBJ1-2; tentatively, D is TRBD1 (5 bases). Between the trimmed V and J ends, which lost 1 base and 2 bases, there was a span of 8 bases. CDR1 is SEHNR and CDR2 is FQNEAQ in the germline V gene (reference sequence). CDR3 size: 14 residues.

J is TRBJ1-1 and V is TRBV2; D is possibly TRBD1 (5 bases). CDR1 SNHLY and CDR2 FYNNEI come from the germline V gene. This CDR3 is built from 12 residues. Trimming removed 2 bases at V and 11 bases at J, with 12 bases between. The chain's CDR3 is CASSENGGDAFF. CDR3 DNA sequence: TGTGCCAGCAGTGAAAATGGGGGGGACGCTTTCTTT.

The chain employs TRBV14 and TRBJ1-2; no firm D call. The CDR3 contains 17 residues. V was trimmed by 3 bases and J by 0 bases, leaving 17 bases between them. Per the germline V gene, CDR1 is SGHDN and CDR2 is FVKESK. DNA of the CDR3: TGTGCCAGCAGCCATCTTTCTCGGAGTATGACTAACTATGGCTACACCTTC. As protein: CASSHLSRSMTNYGYTF.

This chain joins TRBV5-6 and TRBJ2-3; the match to TRBD1 covers 7 bases. The CDR3 extends over 19 amino acids. The germline gives CDR1 SGHDT, CDR2 YYEEEE. V lost 4 bases to trimming and J lost 0 bases; unmatched junction nucleotides: 17. CDR3 nucleotides: TGTGCCAGCAGCATCCTGACAGGGCCCATACCTTTTAGCACAGATACGCAGTATTTT. It encodes CASSILTGPIPFSTDTQYF.